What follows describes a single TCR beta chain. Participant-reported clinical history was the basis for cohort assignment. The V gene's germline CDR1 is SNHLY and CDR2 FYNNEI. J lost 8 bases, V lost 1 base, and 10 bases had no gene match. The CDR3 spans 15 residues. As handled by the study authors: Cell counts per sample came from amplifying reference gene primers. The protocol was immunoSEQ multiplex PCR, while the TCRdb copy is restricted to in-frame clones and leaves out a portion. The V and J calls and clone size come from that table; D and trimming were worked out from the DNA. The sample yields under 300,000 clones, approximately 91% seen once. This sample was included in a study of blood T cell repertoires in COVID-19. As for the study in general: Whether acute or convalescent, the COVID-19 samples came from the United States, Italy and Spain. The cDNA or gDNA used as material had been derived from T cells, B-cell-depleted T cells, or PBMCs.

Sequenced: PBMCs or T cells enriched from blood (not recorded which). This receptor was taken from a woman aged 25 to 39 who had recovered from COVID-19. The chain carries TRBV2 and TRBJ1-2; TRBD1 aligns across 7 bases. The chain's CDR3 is CASSEEGGIRGGYTF. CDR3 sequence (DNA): TGTGCCAGCAGTGAAGAAGGGGGCATCAGGGGCGGCTACACCTTC.